This T cell receptor (beta chain) was sequenced for a study of technical replicates of blood from a few donors. The CDR3 is 14 amino acids. J lost 1 base, V lost 6 bases, and 0 bases had no gene match. CDR1 is MNHNS and CDR2 is SASEGT in the germline V gene. Sequencing was performed with immunoSEQ multiplex PCR; in TCRdb, only in-frame clones are kept and a portion is missing. The table includes 9,500 to 15,000 clones, 85% to 95% detected once. The chain joins TRBV6-1 to TRBJ2-2; TRBD2 matches at 9 bases. The sample taken for sequencing was PBMCs. This receptor was identified in a human donor in good health. In DNA, the CDR3 is TGTGCCAGCAGAGCGGGAGGGAACACCGGGGAGCTGTTTTTT. Amino acids: CASRAGGNTGELFF.